These 30 T cell receptor beta chains share one sample of origin, sequenced in a study of blood T cell repertoires in COVID-19. The protocol was immunoSEQ multiplex PCR, while the TCRdb copy is restricted to in-frame clones and leaves out a portion. Of around 160,000 clones in the sample, 65% to 85% were seen once. Source material: PBMCs or T cells enriched from blood (not recorded which). All receptors come from a middle-aged man who had recovered from COVID-19.

The rearrangement uses TRBV18 and TRBJ1-6, with D perhaps matching TRBD1 (6 bases). The V end was cut by 8 bases, the J end by 5 bases, with 7 bases between. Germline V CDR1 and CDR2: KGHSH, LQKENI. This CDR3 has 12 residues. The CDR3 DNA is TGTGCCAGCCGGACAGATAATTCACCCCTCCACTTT. This translates into CASRTDNSPLHF. Filled out from reference TRBV18 and TRBJ1-6, the complete variable domain reads NAGVMQNPRHLVRRRGQEARLRCSPMKGHSHVYWYRQLPEEGLKFMVYLQKENIIDESGMPKERFSAEFPKEGPSILRIQQVVRGDSAAYFCASRTDNSPLHFGNGTRLTVT.

This clone occurred a few times. V usage is TRBV6-5 and J usage is TRBJ1-3; TRBD1 is a possible D gene (5 bases). Trimming removed 0 bases from V and 2 bases from J, with 8 bases in between. This CDR3 has 15 residues. Germline-derived CDR1 and CDR2 are MNHEY and SVGAGI. The CDR3 bases are TGTGCCAGCAGTTACTCTCAGGGTCCTGGAAACACCATATATTTT. As protein: CASSYSQGPGNTIYF.

V is TRBV6-5 and J is TRBJ1-4; D gene unclear. The V gene lost 0 bases and the J gene lost 8 bases, with 10 bases spanning the gap. From germline, CDR1 is MNHEY and CDR2 SVGAGI. The CDR3 spans 14 residues. The CDR3: CASSYSSESEKLFF. The CDR3 coding sequence is TGTGCCAGCAGTTACTCGAGTGAGTCCGAAAAACTGTTTTTT.

Only a few counts were recorded for this clone. The chain is built from TRBV5-1 and TRBJ1-2; D gene uncertain. Germline loops: CDR1 SGHRS, CDR2 YFSETQ. The V end lost 4 bases, the J end lost 0 bases, and 10 bases lay between the germline ends. The CDR3 loop spans 14 amino acids. The CDR3 DNA sequence: TGCGCCAGCAGCCCCTTGACAACTAACTATGGCTACACCTTC. Amino acid sequence: CASSPLTTNYGYTF.

The genes are TRBV5-1 and TRBJ2-2; TRBD1 agrees at 7 bases. This CDR3 is built from 15 residues. V lost 0 bases, J lost 4 bases, and 3 bases stayed unmatched. Per germline, CDR1 SGHRS and CDR2 YFSETQ. CDR3 sequence: CASSLAAGGTGELFF. The CDR3 DNA is TGCGCCAGCAGCTTGGCCGCAGGGGGCACCGGGGAGCTGTTTTTT. Using reference TRBV5-1 and TRBJ2-2 for the parts outside the CDR3, the full variable domain is KAGVTQTPRYLIKTRGQQVTLSCSPISGHRSVSWYQQTPGQGLQFLFEYFSETQRNKGNFPGRFSGRQFSNSRSEMNVSTLELGDSALYLCASSLAAGGTGELFFGEGSRLTVL.

The genes are TRBV7-3 and TRBJ1-4, with a weak D call TRBD1 (6 bases). The CDR3 spans 17 residues. Per the germline V gene, CDR1 is SGHTA and CDR2 is FQGTGA. Deletions cut 0 bases from V and 2 bases from J, with 13 bases between. Here the CDR3 DNA reads TGTGCCAGCAGCTTAACCGGGGGGCAAAGGACTAATGAAAAACTGTTTTTT. Amino acids: CASSLTGGQRTNEKLFF.

The chain recombines TRBV27 with TRBJ1-2, with D tentatively TRBD1 (5 bases). There are 14 residues in the CDR3. Trimming took off 0 bases at V and 10 bases at J, with 15 bases between the two ends. CDR1 is MNHEY and CDR2 is SMNVEV in the germline V gene (reference sequence). The CDR3 nucleotides are TGTGCCAGCAGTTTATCGTACCCGGGGCGGGACTACACCTTC. Translation gives CASSLSYPGRDYTF.

The chain is built from TRBV24-1 and TRBJ2-2, with 9 bases matching TRBD1. V lost 9 bases and J lost 1; bases outside the gene matches: 2. This CDR3 has 14 amino acids. Germline CDR1 KGHDR, CDR2 SFDVKD. The CDR3 here is CATSGQGNTGELFF. CDR3 bases: TGTGCCACCTCGGGACAGGGGAACACCGGGGAGCTGTTTTTT.

This chain connects TRBV5-1 to TRBJ1-4; 8 bases map to TRBD1. Trimming took 3 bases from V and 7 from J; bases not matched to a gene: 5. CDR3 length equals 14 residues. CDR1 is SGHRS and CDR2 is YFSETQ in the germline V gene. The DNA for the CDR3 is TGCGCCAGCAGCTCCGGACAGGGAGGTGAAAAACTGTTTTTT. As protein: CASSSGQGGEKLFF.

A single count supports this clone. The V call is TRBV15, the J call TRBJ1-5; D gene uncertain. Germline CDR1 reads LNHNV; CDR2 reads YYDKDF (reference sequence). V was shortened by 1 base and J by 4 bases, with 14 bases between the two germline ends. The CDR3 is 16 residues long. CDR3 in DNA: TGTGCCACCAGCAGAGGGGGAATGGGAGGGAATCAGCCCCAGCATTTT. Protein: CATSRGGMGGNQPQHF.

CDR3 amino acids: CASSEGAGTYNEQFF. Written as DNA, the CDR3 is TGTGCCAGCAGTGAAGGTGCGGGTACCTACAATGAGCAGTTCTTC. This chain uses TRBV25-1 with TRBJ2-1; a possible D gene is TRBD2 (5 bases). CDR1 and CDR2 (germline): MGHDK, SYGVNS. There are 15 residues in the CDR3. Trimming cost V 2 bases and J 2 bases, with 10 bases left between them.

To note about this clone: Germline and junction disagree at one end, which may indicate a read error. The chain employs TRBV6-1 and TRBJ2-1, with D tentatively TRBD1 (6 bases). CDR3 length equals 15 residues. CDR1 and CDR2 (germline): MNHNS, SASEGT. The CDR3 DNA reads as TGTGCCAGCAGGGAAGCCGGGACAATTTACAATGAGCAGTTCTTC. Its translation is CASREAGTIYNEQFF.

This clone was detected once. The V and J genes are TRBV14 and TRBJ1-4; TRBD1 might be the D (6 bases). V was clipped by 4 bases and J by 12 bases, with 15 bases between them. The CDR3 has 13 amino acids. Germline V gene data show CDR1 as SGHDN and CDR2 as FVKESK. This CDR3 is CASSPRQVGELFF. Written as DNA, the CDR3 is TGTGCCAGCAGCCCTCGACAGGTGGGGGAACTGTTTTTT.

The rearrangement links TRBV2 to TRBJ1-4; possibly TRBD1 for D (5 bases). This CDR3 is 13 amino acids long. Looked up from germline, CDR1 is SNHLY and CDR2 is FYNNEI. Trimming shortened V by 6 bases and J by 13 bases, and 18 bases separated the two germline ends. CDR3 nucleotides: TGTGCCAGCAGGGGGGACTCCCGGGGAGGACTGTTTTTT. Translated: CASRGDSRGGLFF.

The chain carries TRBV3-1 (or the pseudogene TRBV3-2) and TRBJ2-5, with TRBD2 matching over 9 bases. Germline loops: CDR1 LGHDT, CDR2 YNNKEL (reference sequence). CDR3 length: 16 amino acids. Trimming cost V 4 bases and J 5 bases; bases outside gene matches: 11. CDR3 in amino acids: CASSPRGRGGLETQYF. DNA for the CDR3: TGTGCCAGCAGCCCACGGGGGCGGGGGGGTTTGGAGACCCAGTACTTC.

The chain joins TRBV7-8 to TRBJ2-1; TRBD2 matches 9 bases. Trimming at V came to 1 base and at J to 3 bases, leaving 4 bases not matched to a gene. CDR3 length: 16 amino acids. Germline values: CDR1 SGHVS, CDR2 FQNEAQ. CDR3 region: CASSLVGGGVYNEQFF. The CDR3 bases are TGTGCCAGCAGCTTAGTAGGCGGGGGGGTCTACAATGAGCAGTTCTTC.

V gene TRBV2 combines with J gene TRBJ2-1; 12 bases match TRBD2. Trimming took 6 bases from V and 4 from J; bases not matched to a gene: 4. The CDR3 consists of 15 residues. Germline V gene data show CDR1 as SNHLY and CDR2 as FYNNEI. CDR3 loop: CASRVTSGGYNEQFF. The CDR3 nucleotides are TGTGCCAGCAGGGTGACTAGCGGGGGATACAATGAGCAGTTCTTC.

This clone showed up just once. V and J are TRBV9 and TRBJ2-7; 8 positions match TRBD2. V gave up 0 bases and J gave up 0 bases; unmatched junction bases: 8. Germline values: CDR1 SGDLS, CDR2 YYNGEE. The CDR3 extends over 17 amino acids. The CDR3 DNA follows: TGTGCCAGCAGCGTAGCCCCAACTAGCGGACCCTCCTACGAGCAGTACTTC. It yields the protein CASSVAPTSGPSYEQYF.

The gene calls are TRBV5-1 and TRBJ2-4; D is uncertain. This CDR3 contains 12 residues. V gave up 4 bases and J gave up 9 bases, with 11 bases separating them. Germline CDR1 reads SGHRS; CDR2 reads YFSETQ. Written as DNA, the CDR3 is TGCGCCAGCAGCCCGCCGCCCGGCATTCAGTACTTC. Amino acid sequence: CASSPPPGIQYF. The full variable domain, with the rest looked up from reference TRBV5-1 and TRBJ2-4, is KAGVTQTPRYLIKTRGQQVTLSCSPISGHRSVSWYQQTPGQGLQFLFEYFSETQRNKGNFPGRFSGRQFSNSRSEMNVSTLELGDSALYLCASSPPPGIQYFGAGTRLSVL.

The gene calls are TRBV6-5 and TRBJ2-5; 8 positions match TRBD1. Germline loops: CDR1 MNHEY, CDR2 SVGAGI. The CDR3 sequence is 14 residues long. V lost 4 bases and J lost 6; bases outside the gene matches: 7. DNA for the CDR3: TGTGCCAGCAGTTCACCAGGACAGGGAAAGACCCAGTACTTC. Its protein product is CASSSPGQGKTQYF.

The V and J genes are TRBV27 and TRBJ1-2; TRBD1 matches 7 bases. Unmatched junction bases numbered 7, after V lost 7 bases and J lost 2 bases. From germline, CDR1 is MNHEY and CDR2 SMNVEV (reference sequence). The CDR3 is 14 residues long. The CDR3 sequence: CASTRAGGNYGYTF. The CDR3 DNA reads as TGTGCCAGCACCCGTGCAGGGGGGAACTATGGCTACACCTTC.

This clone was counted between two and nine times. The rearrangement uses TRBV19 and TRBJ1-5; TRBD1 agrees at 7 bases. The germline V gene encodes CDR1 LNHDA and CDR2 SQIVND (reference sequence). CDR3 size: 15 residues. V lost 0 bases, J lost 6 bases, and 5 bases stayed unmatched. The CDR3 DNA reads as TGTGCCAGTAGTATAGACGGGACAGATACTCAGCCCCAGCATTTT. It is translated as CASSIDGTDTQPQHF.

The rearrangement links TRBV5-1 to TRBJ2-5, with D possibly TRBD1 on 6 matching bases. Germline CDR1 is SGHRS and CDR2 is YFSETQ. The CDR3 has 15 residues. The V gene lost 3 bases and the J gene lost 0 bases, with 12 bases spanning the gap. DNA for the CDR3: TGCGCCAGCAGCTCGACAAGGGGGAACCAAGAGACCCAGTACTTC. Translating it yields CASSSTRGNQETQYF.

V is TRBV12-3 or TRBV12-4 and J is TRBJ2-7; D uncertain. V was pared by 6 bases and J by 7 bases, with 10 bases between. The CDR3 loop spans 11 amino acids. The CDR3 region is CASRRNLEQYF. CDR3 nucleotide sequence: TGTGCCAGCAGACGAAACTTGGAGCAGTACTTC.

The chain employs TRBV7-9 and TRBJ1-2; the match to TRBD1 covers 8 bases. The germline V gene has CDR1 SEHNR and CDR2 FQNEAQ (reference sequence). The CDR3 length is 15 residues. The V segment lost 4 bases and the J segment 3 bases; nucleotides outside the gene matches: 7. The CDR3: CASSSPGGRYYGYTF. The CDR3 DNA reads as TGTGCCAGCAGCTCTCCAGGGGGCAGGTACTATGGCTACACCTTC.

The genes are TRBV4-1 and TRBJ2-1; 8 bases line up with TRBD2. The CDR3 has 17 residues. The V segment lost 3 bases and the J segment 2 bases; nucleotides outside the gene matches: 9. Germline CDR1 and CDR2: MGHRA and YSYEKL. The CDR3 is CASSQGGLARPYNEQFF. CDR3 nucleotide sequence: TGCGCCAGCAGCCAGGGCGGACTAGCTAGGCCCTACAATGAGCAGTTCTTC.

The chain links TRBV30 to TRBJ2-3; 12 bases are shared with TRBD2. The CDR3 contains 15 residues. CDR1 GTSNPN and CDR2 SVGIG come from the germline V gene (reference sequence). Trimming took 1 base from V and 2 from J; bases not matched to a gene: 1. The CDR3, as DNA: TGTGCCTGGAGTGGACTAGCGGGGGCCACAGATACGCAGTATTTT. It specifies CAWSGLAGATDTQYF. Based on the CDR3 plus reference TRBV30 and TRBJ2-3, the full variable domain is SQTIHQWPATLVQPVGSPLSLECTVEGTSNPNLYWYRQAAGRGLQLLFYSVGIGQISSEVPQNLSASRPQDRQFILSSKKLLLSDSGFYLCAWSGLAGATDTQYFGPGTRLTVL.

Only a few counts were recorded for this clone. V usage is TRBV30 and J usage is TRBJ2-2; 8 bases align to TRBD1. CDR1 and CDR2 (germline): GTSNPN, SVGIG (reference sequence). The CDR3 is 15 amino acids. V shed 1 base, J shed 8 bases, and the junction held 9 bases outside the gene matches. This chain's CDR3 is CAWSGAGGAWGELFF. The CDR3 nucleotides are TGTGCCTGGAGTGGAGCAGGGGGCGCGTGGGGGGAGCTGTTTTTT.

This rearrangement joins TRBV7-9 to TRBJ2-2; a possible D gene is TRBD2 (7 bases). CDR1 is SEHNR and CDR2 is FQNEAQ in the germline V gene (reference sequence). The CDR3 has 15 residues. Trimming took off 7 bases at V and 0 bases at J, with 12 bases between the two ends. CDR3: CASTIGGPNTGELFF. CDR3 coding DNA: TGTGCCAGCACCATCGGGGGGCCGAACACCGGGGAGCTGTTTTTT.

The chain carries TRBV18 and TRBJ2-1; TRBD1 agrees at 7 bases. This CDR3 is built from 15 residues. V shed 6 bases, J shed 5 bases, and the junction held 10 bases outside the gene matches. CDR1 and CDR2 (germline): KGHSH, LQKENI. CDR3 residues: CASSPEGAKHNEQFF. The CDR3, as DNA: TGTGCCAGCTCCCCAGAGGGGGCTAAACACAATGAGCAGTTCTTC.